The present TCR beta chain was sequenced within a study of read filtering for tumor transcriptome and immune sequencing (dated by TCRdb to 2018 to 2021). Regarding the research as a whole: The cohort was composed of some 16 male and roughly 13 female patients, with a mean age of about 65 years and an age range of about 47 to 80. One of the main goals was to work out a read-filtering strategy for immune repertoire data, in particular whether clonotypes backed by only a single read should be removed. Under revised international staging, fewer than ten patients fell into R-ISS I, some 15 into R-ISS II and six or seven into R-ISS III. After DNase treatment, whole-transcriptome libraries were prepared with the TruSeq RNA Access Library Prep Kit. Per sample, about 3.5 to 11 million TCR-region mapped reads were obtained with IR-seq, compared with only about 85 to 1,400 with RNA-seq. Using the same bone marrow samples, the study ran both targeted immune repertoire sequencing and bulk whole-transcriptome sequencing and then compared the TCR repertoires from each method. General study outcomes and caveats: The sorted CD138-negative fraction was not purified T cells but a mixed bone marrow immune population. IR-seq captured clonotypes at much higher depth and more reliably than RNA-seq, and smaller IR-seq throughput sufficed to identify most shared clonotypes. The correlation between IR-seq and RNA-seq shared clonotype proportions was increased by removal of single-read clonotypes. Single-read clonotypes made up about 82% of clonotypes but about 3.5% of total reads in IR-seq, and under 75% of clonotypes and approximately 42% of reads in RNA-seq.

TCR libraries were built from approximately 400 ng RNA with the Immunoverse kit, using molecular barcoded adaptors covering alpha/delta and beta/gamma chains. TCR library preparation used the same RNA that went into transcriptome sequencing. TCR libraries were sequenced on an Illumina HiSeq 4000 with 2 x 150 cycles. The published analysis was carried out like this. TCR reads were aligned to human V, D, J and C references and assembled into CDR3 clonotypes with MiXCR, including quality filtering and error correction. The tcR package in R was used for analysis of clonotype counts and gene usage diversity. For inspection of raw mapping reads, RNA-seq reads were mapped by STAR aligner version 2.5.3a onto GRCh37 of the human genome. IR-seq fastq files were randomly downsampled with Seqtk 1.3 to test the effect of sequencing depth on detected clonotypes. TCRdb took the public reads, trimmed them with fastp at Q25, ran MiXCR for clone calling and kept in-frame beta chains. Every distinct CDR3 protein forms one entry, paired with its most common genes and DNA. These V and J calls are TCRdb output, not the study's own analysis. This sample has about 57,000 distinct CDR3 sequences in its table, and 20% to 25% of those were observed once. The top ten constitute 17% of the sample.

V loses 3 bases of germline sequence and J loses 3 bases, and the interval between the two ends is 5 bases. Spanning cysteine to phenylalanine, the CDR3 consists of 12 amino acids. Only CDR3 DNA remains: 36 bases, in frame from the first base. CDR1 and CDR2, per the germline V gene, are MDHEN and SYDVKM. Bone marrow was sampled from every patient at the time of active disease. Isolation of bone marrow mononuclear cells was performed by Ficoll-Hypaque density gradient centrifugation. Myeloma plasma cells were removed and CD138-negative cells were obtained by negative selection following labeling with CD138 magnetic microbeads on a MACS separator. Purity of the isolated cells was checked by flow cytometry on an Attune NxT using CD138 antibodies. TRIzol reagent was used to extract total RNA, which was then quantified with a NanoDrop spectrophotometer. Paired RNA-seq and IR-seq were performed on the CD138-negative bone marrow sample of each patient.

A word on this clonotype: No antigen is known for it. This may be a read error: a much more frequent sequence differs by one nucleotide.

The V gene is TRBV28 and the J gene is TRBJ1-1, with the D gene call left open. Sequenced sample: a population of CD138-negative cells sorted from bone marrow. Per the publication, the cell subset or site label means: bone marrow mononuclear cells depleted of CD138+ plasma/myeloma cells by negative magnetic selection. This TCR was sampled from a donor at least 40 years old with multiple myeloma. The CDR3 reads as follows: CASSLVYTEAFF. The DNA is TGTGCCAGCAGTTTGGTCTACACTGAAGCTTTCTTT.